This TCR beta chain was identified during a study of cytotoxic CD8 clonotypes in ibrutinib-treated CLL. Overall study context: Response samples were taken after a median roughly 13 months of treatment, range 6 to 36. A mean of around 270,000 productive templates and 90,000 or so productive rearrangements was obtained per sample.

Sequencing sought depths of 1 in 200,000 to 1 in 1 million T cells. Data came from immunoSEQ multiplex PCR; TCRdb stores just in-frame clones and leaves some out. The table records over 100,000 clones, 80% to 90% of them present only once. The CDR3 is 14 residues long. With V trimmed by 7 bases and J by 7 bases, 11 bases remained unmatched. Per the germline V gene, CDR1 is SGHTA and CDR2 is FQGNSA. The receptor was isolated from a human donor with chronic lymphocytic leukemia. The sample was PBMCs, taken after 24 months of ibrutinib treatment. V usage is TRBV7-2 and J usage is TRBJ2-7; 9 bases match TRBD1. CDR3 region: CASKEGTGWGEQYF. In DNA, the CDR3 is TGTGCCAGCAAAGAGGGGACAGGGTGGGGTGAGCAGTACTTC.